The sequence of this TCR beta chain was determined in a study of blood T cell repertoires in COVID-19. Repertoires were generated with immunoSEQ multiplex PCR, while TCRdb's copy carries only in-frame clones and drops some. The table includes over 150,000 clones, roughly 71% detected once. J lost 1 base, V lost 4 bases, and 1 base had no gene match. Germline values: CDR1 MDHEN, CDR2 SYDVKM. The CDR3 is 16 amino acids. The TCR originated in a woman of 80 years or more with acute or convalescent COVID-19. This chain joins TRBV28 and TRBJ1-4; 12 bases map to TRBD1. The specimen sequenced was peripheral blood. CDR3 amino acids: CASSWDRGLTNEKLFF. In DNA, the CDR3 is TGTGCCAGCAGTTGGGACAGGGGGCTAACTAATGAAAAACTGTTTTTT.